These 16 T cell receptor beta chains were sequenced from one sample in a study of siplizumab effects on memory and regulatory T cells. The method was immunoSEQ multiplex PCR; TCRdb's version includes in-frame clones alone and lacks a portion of them. The sample has 100,000 or so clones; approximately 92% are singletons. The specimen sequenced was CD4+ T cells sorted from blood. Receptors were obtained from a human donor in good health. Some clones in this sample may be carry-over from other donors' samples.

V gene TRBV11-1 combines with J gene TRBJ2-7; D is ambiguous. Between the trimmed V and J ends, which lost 5 bases and 1 base, there was a span of 15 bases. The CDR3 length is 15 residues. Per germline, CDR1 SGHAT and CDR2 FQDESV (reference sequence). CDR3 DNA: TGTGCCAGCAGCACCTCAGATTCCACGTCCTACGAGCAGTACTTC. Encoded protein: CASSTSDSTSYEQYF.

This clone was detected many times. The chain links TRBV4-2 to TRBJ1-2, with D possibly TRBD1 on 5 matching bases. Germline V gene lookup returns CDR1 LGHNA and CDR2 YNFKEQ. This CDR3 is 15 amino acids long. Trimming cost V 5 bases and J 8 bases, with 21 bases left between them. CDR3 coding DNA: TGTGCCAGCAGCTTTACGTCCGGGGCGCGTGGAGGCTACACCTTC. This encodes CASSFTSGARGGYTF.

The chain recombines TRBV6-6 with TRBJ2-2; D is tentatively TRBD1 or TRBD2 (6 bases each). Trimming shortened V by 6 bases and J by 1 base, and 12 bases separated the two germline ends. This CDR3 spans 15 amino acids. CDR1 MNHNY and CDR2 SVGAGI come from the germline V gene (reference sequence). The CDR3 nucleotides read TGTGCCAGCAGCGGGGGCGGTCGGAACACCGGGGAGCTGTTTTTT. Translated: CASSGGGRNTGELFF.

This clone has just a few counts. The chain is built from TRBV19 and TRBJ2-3; 14 bases are a match to TRBD2. Germline V gene data show CDR1 as LNHDA and CDR2 as SQIVND (reference sequence). The CDR3 sequence is 18 residues long. The V and J ends lost 5 bases and 0 bases, in that order; junction bases with no gene match: 7. CDR3 sequence reads: CASSFPTSGRASTDTQYF. The CDR3, as DNA: TGTGCCAGTAGTTTCCCGACTAGCGGGAGGGCTAGCACAGATACGCAGTATTTT.

The CDR3 nucleotides read TGTGCCAGTAGTTCTACTCCGGGACCCAATCAGCCCCAGCATTTT. Translation gives CASSSTPGPNQPQHF. The chain combines TRBV19 with TRBJ1-5; possible D gene TRBD1, 5 bases. Germline-derived CDR1 and CDR2 are LNHDA and SQIVND (reference sequence). The length of the CDR3 is 15 residues. V shed 5 bases and J shed 3 bases, with 14 bases lying between them.

Note on this clone: Mismatch with germline at one junction end may stem from a read error. This rearrangement joins TRBV19 to TRBJ2-2; 10 bases line up with TRBD2. The CDR3 runs to 15 residues. Germline CDR1 LNHDA, CDR2 SQIVND (reference sequence). The CDR3 sequence: CASSIAGGTTGELFF. For the CDR3, the DNA is TGTGCCAGTAGCATAGCGGGAGGTACCACCGGGGAGCTGTTTTTT.

The J gene is TRBJ2-5, the V gene TRBV5-6; a possible D gene is TRBD1 (7 bases). Germline V gene data show CDR1 as SGHDT and CDR2 as YYEEEE. V lost 2 bases and J 2 bases, leaving 16 bases between the germline ends. The CDR3 length is 16 residues. CDR3 coding DNA: TGTGCCAGCAGCTTAAGGTCGACAGGGAGGCAAGAGACCCAGTACTTC. Translated: CASSLRSTGRQETQYF.

V gene TRBV6-5 combines with J gene TRBJ2-7, with 8 nucleotides matching TRBD2. Germline assignment: CDR1 MNHEY and CDR2 SVGAGI. J was trimmed by 3 bases and V by 5 bases; bases with no gene match: 9. The CDR3 runs to 15 residues. In DNA form, the CDR3 reads TGTGCCAGCAGTCGCCGGACTAGCAGGGACTACGAGCAGTACTTC. It encodes CASSRRTSRDYEQYF.

CDR3 bases: TGTGCCAGCATTCGGGACATCTCCTACGAGCAGTACTTC. Its protein is CASIRDISYEQYF. J is TRBJ2-7 and V is TRBV5-8, with a weak D call TRBD1 (6 bases). This CDR3 contains 13 residues. V lost 6 bases to trimming and J lost 0 bases, with 10 bases between them. CDR1 is SGHTS, CDR2 YDEGEE, per germline.

This sequence joins TRBV14 and TRBJ2-5; D gene ambiguous. Per germline, CDR1 SGHDN and CDR2 FVKESK. The CDR3 spans 14 residues. The germline V and J ends were trimmed by 3 bases and 4 bases, with 12 bases remaining between them. CDR3 coding DNA: TGTGCCAGCAGCCATCCAGGACGGGTAGAGACCCAGTACTTC. It translates to CASSHPGRVETQYF.

This chain connects TRBV6-1 to TRBJ1-4; TRBD1 matches 8 bases. The CDR3 has 14 amino acids. The V gene's germline CDR1 is MNHNS and CDR2 SASEGT. Trimming removed 6 bases from V and 5 bases from J; junction bases left unmatched: 5. The CDR3 bases are TGTGCCAGCAGCCTGACAGGGGTCAATGAAAAACTGTTTTTT. This codes for CASSLTGVNEKLFF.

The chain has TRBV7-6 and TRBJ1-1; unclear D gene. V gave up 5 bases and J gave up 0 bases, with 10 bases separating them. There are 14 residues in the CDR3. Germline CDR1 reads SGHVS; CDR2 reads FNYEAQ. The CDR3 nucleotides are TGTGCCAGCAGCCCCTCGGGAATGAACACTGAAGCTTTCTTT. Its protein is CASSPSGMNTEAFF.

V usage is TRBV19 and J usage is TRBJ2-7; D possibly uses TRBD1 or TRBD2 (5 bases each). Germline assignment: CDR1 LNHDA and CDR2 SQIVND (reference sequence). CDR3 length: 13 residues. V was cut by 6 bases and J by 7 bases, with 16 bases left in between. CDR3 nucleotide sequence: TGTGCCAGTAGGAGGGGAACTTCAGGGGAGCAGTACTTC. Translated, it gives CASRRGTSGEQYF.

The rearrangement links TRBV6-6 to TRBJ1-5; no clear D. Trimming shortened V by 2 bases and J by 5 bases, and 16 bases separated the two germline ends. The CDR3 contains 16 residues. Germline assignment: CDR1 MNHNY and CDR2 SVGAGI (reference sequence). Here the CDR3 reads CASSYGTDSWDQPQHF. In DNA, the CDR3 is TGTGCCAGCAGTTACGGTACGGACTCTTGGGATCAGCCCCAGCATTTT.

V usage is TRBV29-1 and J usage is TRBJ2-2; a weak D match, TRBD2 (7 bases). Germline V CDR1 and CDR2: SQVTM, ANQGSEA. This CDR3 comprises 15 residues. The germline V and J ends were trimmed by 7 bases and 1 base, with 16 bases remaining between them. CDR3 residues: CSASEGGRNTGELFF. In DNA, the CDR3 is TGCAGCGCAAGCGAGGGGGGGCGGAACACCGGGGAGCTGTTTTTT.

The J gene is TRBJ1-1, the V gene TRBV19; tentative D call: TRBD1 (5 bases). The V gene lost 5 bases and the J gene lost 8 bases, with 21 bases spanning the gap. The CDR3 length is 15 residues. The germline V gene has CDR1 LNHDA and CDR2 SQIVND (reference sequence). This CDR3 is CASSSGTRDLSEAFF. The CDR3 nucleotides read TGTGCCAGTAGTTCAGGGACCAGGGATCTGTCGGAAGCTTTCTTT.